The 17 T cell receptor beta chains below were found in one sample sequenced in a study of a mutant IDH1 vaccine in newly diagnosed glioma. The time point denotes: week 47, end of study. Vaccine doses each comprised 300 ug of mutant IDH1 20-mer peptide, with topical imiquimod. Produced via immunoSEQ multiplex PCR; TCRdb's table is partial and in-frame only. Of approximately 37,000 clones in the sample, roughly 80% were seen once. What these receptors recognize is not known. Material: PBMCs, obtained from a glioma patient whose treatment included an IDH1 peptide vaccine. Receptors originate from a man between 18 and 29 years old with glioma. Some clones in this sample may be carry-over from other donors' samples.

The chain recombines TRBV6-6 with TRBJ2-7; TRBD1 agrees at 7 bases. CDR3 length equals 15 residues. Germline trimming cut 4 bases from V and 0 bases from J; bases unmatched to any gene: 6. Germline CDR1 is MNHNY and CDR2 is SVGAGI (reference sequence). The DNA for the CDR3 is TGTGCCAGCAGTTTAAGGGACAGAAGCTCCTACGAGCAGTACTTC. Translating it yields CASSLRDRSSYEQYF.

The V and J genes are TRBV9 and TRBJ2-7; no reliable D call. The CDR3 runs to 14 residues. CDR1 SGDLS and CDR2 YYNGEE come from the germline V gene. V lost 2 bases and J lost 5, with 14 bases in between. The CDR3 region is CASSVRPSLHEQYF. Written as DNA, the CDR3 is TGTGCCAGCAGCGTGAGACCATCGTTGCACGAGCAGTACTTC.

The J gene is TRBJ2-3, the V gene TRBV9; D not certain. Germline V gives CDR1 SGDLS, CDR2 YYNGEE. The germline V and J ends were trimmed by 0 bases and 1 base, with 12 bases remaining between them. The length of the CDR3 is 16 residues. The CDR3 DNA sequence: TGTGCCAGCAGCGTAGGCCCTCGCCCAGGCACAGATACGCAGTATTTT. Protein product: CASSVGPRPGTDTQYF.

This chain joins TRBV6-6 and TRBJ1-5, with TRBD1 identical over 9 bases. This CDR3 has 15 amino acids. Trimming removed 2 bases from V and 2 bases from J; junction bases left unmatched: 1. The germline CDR1 and CDR2 sequences are MNHNY and SVGAGI (reference sequence). The CDR3 here is CASSYRTGGNQPQHF. CDR3 in DNA: TGTGCCAGCAGTTACAGGACAGGGGGCAATCAGCCCCAGCATTTT.

This chain joins TRBV7-2 and TRBJ2-5; 10 bases map to TRBD2. Losses at the gene ends were 5 bases for V and 3 bases for J; bases not matched to a gene: 9. Germline V gene data show CDR1 as SGHTA and CDR2 as FQGNSA. The CDR3 is 16 residues long. The chain's CDR3 is CASSAPGLAAKETQYF. The CDR3 DNA follows: TGTGCCAGCAGCGCCCCCGGACTAGCGGCTAAAGAGACCCAGTACTTC.

V usage is TRBV25-1 and J usage is TRBJ1-1; D gene ambiguous. V was cut by 7 bases and J by 1 base, with 7 bases left in between. The V gene's germline CDR1 is MGHDK and CDR2 SYGVNS. There are 12 residues in the CDR3. CDR3 nucleotides: TGTGCCAGCAAACACCCGAACACTGAAGCTTTCTTT. It specifies CASKHPNTEAFF. Full variable domain (remainder filled in from reference TRBV25-1 and TRBJ1-1): EADIYQTPRYLVIGTGKKITLECSQTMGHDKMYWYQQDPGMELHLIHYSYGVNSTEKGDLSSESTVSRIRTEHFPLTLESARPSHTSQYLCASKHPNTEAFFGQGTRLTVV.

This clone occurred once. The rearrangement uses TRBV27 and TRBJ1-5; D remains unclear. Trimming cost V 2 bases and J 0 bases, with 8 bases left between them. The CDR3 is 15 amino acids. The germline V gene has CDR1 MNHEY and CDR2 SMNVEV (reference sequence). CDR3 sequence: CASSLRNYSNQPQHF. DNA of the CDR3: TGTGCCAGCAGTTTACGAAACTATAGCAATCAGCCCCAGCATTTT.

The chain couples TRBV7-2 to TRBJ2-2; 9 positions agree with TRBD2. The CDR3 consists of 16 residues. With V trimmed by 5 bases and J by 7 bases, 11 bases remained unmatched. Looked up from germline, CDR1 is SGHTA and CDR2 is FQGNSA. CDR3 region: CASSRSAGGRGGELFF. The DNA for the CDR3 is TGTGCCAGCAGCCGCTCAGCGGGGGGCCGGGGCGGGGAGCTGTTTTTT.

V usage is TRBV13 and J usage is TRBJ1-3; tentatively, D is TRBD1 (5 bases). The CDR3 loop spans 16 amino acids. Deletions cut 0 bases from V and 2 bases from J, with 11 bases between. Germline CDR1 and CDR2: PRHDT and FYEKMQ (reference sequence). The CDR3 loop reads CASSLGPIGAGNTIYF. The DNA of the CDR3 is TGTGCCAGCAGCTTAGGACCCATAGGGGCTGGAAACACCATATATTTT.

This chain links TRBV27 with TRBJ1-2; 7 nucleotides agree with TRBD1. Trimming cost V 1 base and J 7 bases; bases outside gene matches: 3. This CDR3 contains 13 residues. Germline assignment: CDR1 MNHEY and CDR2 SMNVEV (reference sequence). The CDR3 loop reads CASSLLGGSGYTF. As DNA, the CDR3 is TGTGCCAGCAGTTTATTAGGGGGCTCTGGCTACACCTTC.

This chain uses TRBV5-8 with TRBJ2-6; 9 nucleotides line up with TRBD1. The germline V gene has CDR1 SGHTS and CDR2 YDEGEE. The V gene end was trimmed by 4 bases and the J gene end by 0 bases; junction bases not matched to a gene: 5. The CDR3 spans 17 residues. Here the CDR3 DNA reads TGTGCCAGCAGCACGGGACAGGGAAACTCTGGGGCCAACGTCCTGACTTTC. Translated: CASSTGQGNSGANVLTF.

The CDR3 nucleotides are TGTGCCAGCTTGGACAGGGGTTCAGCTAATGAAAAACTGTTTTTT. Encoded protein: CASLDRGSANEKLFF. V and J are TRBV2 and TRBJ1-4, with TRBD1 matching over 9 bases. V shed 8 bases, J shed 3 bases, and the junction held 7 bases outside the gene matches. Germline CDR1 SNHLY, CDR2 FYNNEI. CDR3 size: 15 residues.

The chain is built from TRBV6-4 and TRBJ1-4; D not resolved. This CDR3 comprises 18 residues. Germline V CDR1 and CDR2: MRHNA, SNTAGT. Trimming stripped 5 bases from V and 8 bases from J, with 27 bases between. In nucleotides, the CDR3 is TGTGCCAGCAGTTCAGCGGCGTACTTGGGATCGAGCTTCGAAAAACTGTTTTTT. Translation gives CASSSAAYLGSSFEKLFF.

This chain joins TRBV7-8 and TRBJ1-2; D perhaps matches TRBD1 (5 bases). Germline lookup yields CDR1 SGHVS and CDR2 FQNEAQ. Trimming cost V 2 bases and J 4 bases, with 5 bases left between them. This CDR3 spans 12 amino acids. In DNA form, the CDR3 reads TGTGCCAGCAGCTTACAGGGCTATGGCTACACCTTC. It is translated as CASSLQGYGYTF.

The chain has TRBV6-5 and TRBJ2-7, with D possibly matching TRBD2 (6 bases). Germline V gene sequence: CDR1 MNHEY, CDR2 SVGAGI. With 6 bases removed from V and 1 base from J, the gap between germline ends came to 16 bases. The CDR3 runs 15 residues. As DNA, the CDR3 is TGTGCCAGCAGCCACGGGACTGAATTATCCTACGAGCAGTACTTC. This encodes CASSHGTELSYEQYF.

The chain uses TRBV6-5 and TRBJ2-7; D may be TRBD2 (6 bases). V shed 8 bases and J shed 3 bases, with 11 bases lying between them. CDR3 size: 12 residues. Germline CDR1 is MNHEY and CDR2 is SVGAGI. The chain's CDR3 is CASGGAVYEQYF. As DNA, the CDR3 is TGTGCCAGCGGCGGGGCAGTCTACGAGCAGTACTTC.

V gene TRBV5-6 combines with J gene TRBJ2-7; 7 bases are a match to TRBD1. Trimming took 0 bases from V and 7 from J; bases not matched to a gene: 13. Germline V gene data show CDR1 as SGHDT and CDR2 as YYEEEE. This CDR3 is built from 16 residues. In DNA form, the CDR3 reads TGTGCCAGCAGCTTGGCCACAGGGGCCGCGCGAAGGGAGCAGTACTTC. It is translated as CASSLATGAARREQYF.